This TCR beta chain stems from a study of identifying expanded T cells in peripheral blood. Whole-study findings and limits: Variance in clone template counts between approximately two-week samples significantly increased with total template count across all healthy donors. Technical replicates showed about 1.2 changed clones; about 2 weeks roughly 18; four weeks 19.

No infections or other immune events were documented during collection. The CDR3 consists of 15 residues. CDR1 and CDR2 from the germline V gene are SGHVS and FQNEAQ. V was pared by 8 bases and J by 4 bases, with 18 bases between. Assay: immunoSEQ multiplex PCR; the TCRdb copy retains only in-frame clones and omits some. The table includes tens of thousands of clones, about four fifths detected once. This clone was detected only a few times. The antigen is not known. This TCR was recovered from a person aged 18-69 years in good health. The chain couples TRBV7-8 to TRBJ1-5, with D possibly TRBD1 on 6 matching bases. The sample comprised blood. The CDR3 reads CASSGGGQANQPQHF. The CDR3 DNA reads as TGTGCCAGCTCCGGGGGCGGACAAGCAAATCAGCCCCAGCATTTT.